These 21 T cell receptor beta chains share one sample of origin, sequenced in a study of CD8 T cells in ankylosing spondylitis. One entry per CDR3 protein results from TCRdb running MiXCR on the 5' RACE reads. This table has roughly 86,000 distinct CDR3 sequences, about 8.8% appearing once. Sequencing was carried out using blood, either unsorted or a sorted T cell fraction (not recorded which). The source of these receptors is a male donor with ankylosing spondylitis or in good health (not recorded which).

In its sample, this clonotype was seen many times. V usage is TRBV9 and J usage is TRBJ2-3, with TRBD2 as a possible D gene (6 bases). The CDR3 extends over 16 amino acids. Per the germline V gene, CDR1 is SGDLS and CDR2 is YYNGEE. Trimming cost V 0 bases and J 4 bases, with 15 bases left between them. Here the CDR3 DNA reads TGTGCCAGCAGCGTAGTGTCCACTAGCCGGCCAGATACGCAGTATTTT. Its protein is CASSVVSTSRPDTQYF.

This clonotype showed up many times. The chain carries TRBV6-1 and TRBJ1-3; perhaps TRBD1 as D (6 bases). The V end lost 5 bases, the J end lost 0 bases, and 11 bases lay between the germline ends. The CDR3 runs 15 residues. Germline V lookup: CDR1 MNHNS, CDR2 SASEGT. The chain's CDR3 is CASSPGHSSGNTIYF. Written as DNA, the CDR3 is TGTGCCAGCAGTCCGGGACACAGCTCTGGAAACACCATATATTTT.

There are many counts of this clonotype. The CDR3 DNA sequence: TGTGCCAGCAACCAAGACAGGGGGGGAAATCAGCCCCAGCATTTT. It encodes CASNQDRGGNQPQHF. The chain combines TRBV2 with TRBJ1-5, with 9 positions matching TRBD1. Germline V gives CDR1 SNHLY, CDR2 FYNNEI. V lost 7 bases and J lost 4; bases outside the gene matches: 8. There are 15 residues in the CDR3.

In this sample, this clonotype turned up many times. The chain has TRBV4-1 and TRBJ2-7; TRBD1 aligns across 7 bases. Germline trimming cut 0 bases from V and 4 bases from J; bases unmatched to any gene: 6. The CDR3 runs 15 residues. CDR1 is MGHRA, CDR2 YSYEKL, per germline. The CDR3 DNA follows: TGCGCCAGCAGCCAAGACGACAGGGTAGAGTACGAGCAGTACTTC. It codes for CASSQDDRVEYEQYF.

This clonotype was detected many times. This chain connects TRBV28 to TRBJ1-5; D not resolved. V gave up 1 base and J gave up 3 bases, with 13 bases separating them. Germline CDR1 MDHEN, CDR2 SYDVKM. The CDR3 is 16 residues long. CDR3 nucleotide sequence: TGTGCCAGCAGTTTATTTGCCCGGGAGGACAATCAGCCCCAGCATTTT. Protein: CASSLFAREDNQPQHF.

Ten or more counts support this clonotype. The DNA for the CDR3 is TGTGCCAGCAGCCCCACCTTTAATCAGCCCCAGCATTTT. This sequence encodes CASSPTFNQPQHF. The rearrangement joins TRBV12-3 or TRBV12-4 to TRBJ1-5; D remains ambiguous. Deletions cut 6 bases from V and 4 bases from J, with 10 bases between. The CDR3 consists of 13 residues.

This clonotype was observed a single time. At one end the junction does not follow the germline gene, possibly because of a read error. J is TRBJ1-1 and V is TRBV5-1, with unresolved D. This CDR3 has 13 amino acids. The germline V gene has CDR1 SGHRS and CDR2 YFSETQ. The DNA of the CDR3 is TGCGCCGGCAGCTTGACGGAGAACACTGAAGCTTTCTTT. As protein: CAGSLTENTEAFF.

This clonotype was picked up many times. The CDR3 DNA reads as TGTGTGAAGGGACAGGATAATTCACCCCTCCACTTT. Translation: CVKGQDNSPLHF. V gene TRBV10-3 combines with J gene TRBJ1-6; TRBD1 matches 8 bases. Germline V CDR1 and CDR2: ENHRY, SYGVKD. This CDR3 contains 12 residues.

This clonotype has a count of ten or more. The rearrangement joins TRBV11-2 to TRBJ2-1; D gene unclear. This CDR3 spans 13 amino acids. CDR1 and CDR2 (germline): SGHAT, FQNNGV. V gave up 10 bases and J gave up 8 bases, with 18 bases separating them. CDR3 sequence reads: CATATPGLDEQFF. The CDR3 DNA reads TGTGCCACCGCGACACCGGGCTTGGATGAGCAGTTCTTC.

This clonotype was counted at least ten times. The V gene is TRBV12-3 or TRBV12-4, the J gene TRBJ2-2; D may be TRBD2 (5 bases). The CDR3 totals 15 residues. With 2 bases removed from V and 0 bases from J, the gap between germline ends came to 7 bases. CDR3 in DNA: TGTGCCAGCAGTTTATCAGCGGCGAACACCGGGGAGCTGTTTTTT. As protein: CASSLSAANTGELFF.

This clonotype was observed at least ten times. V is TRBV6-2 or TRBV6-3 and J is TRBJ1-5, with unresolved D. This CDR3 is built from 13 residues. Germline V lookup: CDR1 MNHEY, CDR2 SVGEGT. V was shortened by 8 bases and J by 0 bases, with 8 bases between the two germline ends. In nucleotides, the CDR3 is TGTGCCAGCGTTGAGACTAGCAATCAGCCCCAGCATTTT. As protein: CASVETSNQPQHF.

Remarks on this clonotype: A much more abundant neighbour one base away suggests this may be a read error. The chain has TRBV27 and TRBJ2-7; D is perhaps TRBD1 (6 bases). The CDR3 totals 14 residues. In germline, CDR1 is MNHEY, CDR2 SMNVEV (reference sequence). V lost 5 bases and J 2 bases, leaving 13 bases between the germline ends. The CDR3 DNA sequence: TGTGCCAGCAGTCACGGACAGAGCCCCTACGAGCAGTACTTC. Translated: CASSHGQSPYEQYF.

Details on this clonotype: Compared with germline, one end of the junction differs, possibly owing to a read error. CDR3 DNA sequence: TGCTGTGCTAGAGTCCAAACAGGGAGCTCGCAGACCCAGTACTTC. This encodes CCARVQTGSSQTQYF. The rearrangement joins TRBV20-1 to TRBJ2-5; D is perhaps TRBD1 (6 bases). Germline CDR1 reads DFQATT; CDR2 reads SNEGSKA (reference sequence). The CDR3 is 15 amino acids.

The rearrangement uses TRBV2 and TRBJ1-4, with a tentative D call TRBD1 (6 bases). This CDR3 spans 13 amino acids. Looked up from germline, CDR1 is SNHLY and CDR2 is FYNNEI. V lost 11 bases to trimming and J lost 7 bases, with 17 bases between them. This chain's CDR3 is CACCRGACEKLFF. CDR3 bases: TGTGCCTGCTGCAGGGGAGCTTGTGAAAAACTGTTTTTT.

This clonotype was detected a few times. Here the CDR3 DNA reads TGTGCCAGCAGCGTCGGAACGGCATTTGGAAACACCATATATTTT. Residues: CASSVGTAFGNTIYF. The V call is TRBV7-9, the J call TRBJ1-3; D is undetermined. This CDR3 has 15 residues. The V gene lost 5 bases and the J gene lost 3 bases, with 14 bases spanning the gap. Germline values: CDR1 SEHNR, CDR2 FQNEAQ (reference sequence).

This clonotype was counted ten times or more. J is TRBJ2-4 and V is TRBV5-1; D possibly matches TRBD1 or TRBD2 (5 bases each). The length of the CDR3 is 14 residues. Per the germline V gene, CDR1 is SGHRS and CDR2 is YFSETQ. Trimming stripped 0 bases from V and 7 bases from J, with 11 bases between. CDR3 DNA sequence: TGCGCCAGCAGCTTGGGGGCCAGGGAGAACATTCAGTACTTC. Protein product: CASSLGARENIQYF.

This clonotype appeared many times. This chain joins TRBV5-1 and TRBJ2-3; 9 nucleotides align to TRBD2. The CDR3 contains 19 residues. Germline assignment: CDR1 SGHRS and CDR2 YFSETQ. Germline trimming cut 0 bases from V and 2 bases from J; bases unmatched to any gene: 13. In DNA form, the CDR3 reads TGCGCCAGCAGCTTGGGAGGGCTAGCGGGACCTCTTCACACAGATACGCAGTATTTT. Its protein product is CASSLGGLAGPLHTDTQYF.

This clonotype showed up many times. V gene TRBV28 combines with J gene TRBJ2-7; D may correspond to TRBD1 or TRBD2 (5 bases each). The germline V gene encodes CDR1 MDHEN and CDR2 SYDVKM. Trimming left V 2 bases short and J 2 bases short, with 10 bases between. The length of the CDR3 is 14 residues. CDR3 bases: TGTGCCAGCAGTTTAGCAGGGACCCCCTACGAGCAGTACTTC. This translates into CASSLAGTPYEQYF. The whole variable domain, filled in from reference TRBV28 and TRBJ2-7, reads DVKVTQSSRYLVKRTGEKVFLECVQDMDHENMFWYRQDPGLGLRLIYFSYDVKMKEKGDIPEGYSVSREKKERFSLILESASTNQTSMYLCASSLAGTPYEQYFGPGTRLTVT.

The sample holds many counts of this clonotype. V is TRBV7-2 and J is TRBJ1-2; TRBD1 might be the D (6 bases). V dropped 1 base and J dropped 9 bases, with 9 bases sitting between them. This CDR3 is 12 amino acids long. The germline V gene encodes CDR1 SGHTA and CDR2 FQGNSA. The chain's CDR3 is CASSLGRGSYTF. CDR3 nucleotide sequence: TGTGCCAGCAGCTTAGGCAGGGGTAGCTACACCTTC.

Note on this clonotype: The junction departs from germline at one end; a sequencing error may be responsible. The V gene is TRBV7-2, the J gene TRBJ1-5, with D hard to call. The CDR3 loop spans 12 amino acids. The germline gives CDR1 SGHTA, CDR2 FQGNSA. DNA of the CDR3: TGTGCCAGCAGCGGCTCGAATCAACCCCAGCATTTT. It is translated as CASSGSNQPQHF.

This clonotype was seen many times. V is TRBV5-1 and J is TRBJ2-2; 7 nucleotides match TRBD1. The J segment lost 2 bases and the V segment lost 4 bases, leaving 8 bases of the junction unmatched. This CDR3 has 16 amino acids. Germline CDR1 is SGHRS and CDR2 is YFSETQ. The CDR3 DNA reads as TGCGCCAGCAGCCGGGACAGTTCCAAAAACACCGGGGAGCTGTTTTTT. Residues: CASSRDSSKNTGELFF.